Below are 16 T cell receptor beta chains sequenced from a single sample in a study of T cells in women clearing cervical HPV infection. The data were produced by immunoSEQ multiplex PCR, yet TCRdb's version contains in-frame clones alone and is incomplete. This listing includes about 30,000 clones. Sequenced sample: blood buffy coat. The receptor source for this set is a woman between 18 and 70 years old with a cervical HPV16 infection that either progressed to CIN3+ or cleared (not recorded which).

This CDR3 is CASSEASGGQETQYF. The CDR3 DNA, read in part, is TGTGCCAGCAGTGAAGCTAGCGGGGGGCAAGAGACC. This chain links TRBV6-1 with TRBJ2-5; 10 positions match TRBD2. The CDR3 extends 3 residues past the end of the read, so its final part is completed from the germline J gene. V lost 0 bases to trimming and J lost 2 bases; unmatched junction nucleotides: 0. CDR1 and CDR2 (germline): MNHNS, SASEGT. This CDR3 is 15 amino acids long.

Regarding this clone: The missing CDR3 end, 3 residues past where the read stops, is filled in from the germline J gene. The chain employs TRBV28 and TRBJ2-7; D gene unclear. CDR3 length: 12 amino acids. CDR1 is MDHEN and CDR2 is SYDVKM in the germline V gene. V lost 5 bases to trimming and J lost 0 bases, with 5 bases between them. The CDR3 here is CASSALSYEQYF. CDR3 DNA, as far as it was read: TGTGCCAGCAGTGCACTCTCCTACGAG.

CDR3 DNA (partial): TGTGCCAGCAGTGAAGCAGCGGGGGGTTTCAATGAG. Its translation is CASSEAAGGFNE. The entire CDR3 protein is CASSEAAGGFNEQFF. The J gene is TRBJ2-1, the V gene TRBV6-1; the match to TRBD2 covers 9 bases. The read finishes 3 residues shy of the CDR3 end, and the germline J gene is used to complete it. CDR1 and CDR2 from the germline V gene are MNHNS and SASEGT. The CDR3 consists of 15 residues. Trimming at V came to 0 bases and at J to 6 bases, leaving 3 bases not matched to a gene.

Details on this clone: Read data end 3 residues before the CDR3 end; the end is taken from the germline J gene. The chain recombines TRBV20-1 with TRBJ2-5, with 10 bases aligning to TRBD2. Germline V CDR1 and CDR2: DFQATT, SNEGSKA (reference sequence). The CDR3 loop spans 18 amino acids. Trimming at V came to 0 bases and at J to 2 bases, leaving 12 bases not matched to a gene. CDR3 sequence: CSARDRSGRAIWQETQYF. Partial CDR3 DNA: TGCAGTGCTAGAGATAGGAGCGGGAGGGCCATATGGCAAGAGACC.

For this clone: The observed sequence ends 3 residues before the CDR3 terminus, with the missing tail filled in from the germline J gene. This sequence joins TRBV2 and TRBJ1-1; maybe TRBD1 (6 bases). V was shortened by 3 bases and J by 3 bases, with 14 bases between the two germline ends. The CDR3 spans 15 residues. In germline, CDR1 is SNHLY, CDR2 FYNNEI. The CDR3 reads CASSDGAGADTEAFF. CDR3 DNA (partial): TGTGCCAGCAGTGACGGGGCAGGGGCGGACACTGAA.

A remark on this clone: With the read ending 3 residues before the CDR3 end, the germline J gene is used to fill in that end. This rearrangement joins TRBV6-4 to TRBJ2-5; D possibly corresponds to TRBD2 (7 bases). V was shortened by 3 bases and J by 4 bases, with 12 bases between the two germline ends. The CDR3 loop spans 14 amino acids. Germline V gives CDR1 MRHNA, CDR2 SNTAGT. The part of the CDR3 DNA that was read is TGTGCCAGCAGTGAAAGGGGGGGCTCAGAGACC. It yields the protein CASSERGGSET. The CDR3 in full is CASSERGGSETQYF.

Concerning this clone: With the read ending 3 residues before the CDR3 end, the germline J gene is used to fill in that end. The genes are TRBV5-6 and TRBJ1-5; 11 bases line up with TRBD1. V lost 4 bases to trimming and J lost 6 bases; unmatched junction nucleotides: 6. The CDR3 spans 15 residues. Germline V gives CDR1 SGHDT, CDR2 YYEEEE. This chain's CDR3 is CASSQDRGRRQPQHF. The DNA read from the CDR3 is TGTGCCAGCAGCCAGGACAGGGGGCGTCGTCAGCCC.

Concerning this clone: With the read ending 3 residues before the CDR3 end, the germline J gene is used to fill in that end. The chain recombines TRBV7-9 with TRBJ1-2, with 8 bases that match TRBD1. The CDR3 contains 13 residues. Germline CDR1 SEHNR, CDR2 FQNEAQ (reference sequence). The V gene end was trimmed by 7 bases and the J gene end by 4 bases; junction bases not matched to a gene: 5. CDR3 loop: CASTGQGFYGYTF. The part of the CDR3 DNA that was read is TGTGCCAGCACCGGACAGGGTTTCTATGGC.

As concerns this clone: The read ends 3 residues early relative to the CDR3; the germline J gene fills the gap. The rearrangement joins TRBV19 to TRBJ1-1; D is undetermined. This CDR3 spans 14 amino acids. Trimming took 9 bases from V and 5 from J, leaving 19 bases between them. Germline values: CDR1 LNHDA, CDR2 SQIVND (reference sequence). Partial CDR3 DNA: TGTGCCAGCGGTCCCCGAGGGCGCGTGACTGAA. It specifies CASGPRGRVTE. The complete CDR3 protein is CASGPRGRVTEAFF.

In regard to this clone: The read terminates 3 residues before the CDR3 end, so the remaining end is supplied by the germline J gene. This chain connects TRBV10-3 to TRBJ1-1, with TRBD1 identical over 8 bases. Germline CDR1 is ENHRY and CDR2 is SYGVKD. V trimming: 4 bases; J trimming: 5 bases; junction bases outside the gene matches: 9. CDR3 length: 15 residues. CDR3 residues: CAISGQGAWGTEAFF. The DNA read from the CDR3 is TGTGCCATCAGTGGGCAGGGGGCGTGGGGGACTGAA.

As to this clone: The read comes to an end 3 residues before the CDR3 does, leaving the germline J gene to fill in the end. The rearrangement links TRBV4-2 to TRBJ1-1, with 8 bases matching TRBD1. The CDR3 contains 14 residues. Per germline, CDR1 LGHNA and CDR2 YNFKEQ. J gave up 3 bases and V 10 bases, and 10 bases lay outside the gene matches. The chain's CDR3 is CATSQDRGYTEAFF. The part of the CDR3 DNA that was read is TGTGCCACCAGTCAAGACAGGGGATACACTGAA.

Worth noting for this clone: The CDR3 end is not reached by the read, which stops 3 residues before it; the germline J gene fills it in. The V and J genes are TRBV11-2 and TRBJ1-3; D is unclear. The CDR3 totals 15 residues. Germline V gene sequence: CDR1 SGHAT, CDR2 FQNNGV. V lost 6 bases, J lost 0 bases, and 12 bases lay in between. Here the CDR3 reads CASSLSHVSGNTIYF. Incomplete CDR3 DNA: TGTGCCAGCAGTTTATCACACGTCTCTGGAAACACC.

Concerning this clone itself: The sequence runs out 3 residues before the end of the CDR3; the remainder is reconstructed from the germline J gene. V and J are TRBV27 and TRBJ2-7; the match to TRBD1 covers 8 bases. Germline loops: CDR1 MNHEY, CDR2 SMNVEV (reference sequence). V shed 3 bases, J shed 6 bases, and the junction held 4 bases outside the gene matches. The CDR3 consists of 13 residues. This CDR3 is CASSFRGRGEQYF. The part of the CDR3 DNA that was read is TGTGCCAGCAGTTTCAGGGGGCGAGGCGAG.

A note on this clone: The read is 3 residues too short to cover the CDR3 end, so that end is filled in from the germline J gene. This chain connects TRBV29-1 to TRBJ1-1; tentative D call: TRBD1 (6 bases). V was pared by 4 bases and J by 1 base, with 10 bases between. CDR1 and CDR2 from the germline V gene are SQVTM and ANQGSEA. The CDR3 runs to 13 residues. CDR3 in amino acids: CSVAPTGNTEAFF. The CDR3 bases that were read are TGCAGCGTTGCCCCGACAGGGAACACTGAA.

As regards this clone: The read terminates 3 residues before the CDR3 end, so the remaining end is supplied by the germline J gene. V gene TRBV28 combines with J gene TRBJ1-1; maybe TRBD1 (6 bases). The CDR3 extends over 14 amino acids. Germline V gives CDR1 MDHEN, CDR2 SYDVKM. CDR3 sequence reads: CASGSTGPRTEAFF. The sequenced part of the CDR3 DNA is TGTGCCAGCGGATCTACAGGGCCCCGGACCGAA.

The CDR3 reads CASSISTGGTNEKLFF. CDR3 DNA, as far as it was read: TGTGCCAGTAGTATATCCACAGGAGGAACTAATGAAAAA. The chain recombines TRBV19 with TRBJ1-4, with TRBD1 as a possible D gene (5 bases). The CDR3 end is not reached by the read, which stops 3 residues before it; the germline J gene fills it in. Trimming removed 2 bases at V and 1 base at J, with 11 bases between. This CDR3 has 16 amino acids. The germline V gene encodes CDR1 LNHDA and CDR2 SQIVND (reference sequence).